The entry below gives a single TCR beta chain sequence along with its context. Profiling relied on immunoSEQ multiplex PCR, and the TCRdb table lists in-frame clones only, not all of them. The sample shows approximately 49,000 clones, roughly 78% of them seen only once. This specimen belongs to a study of radiation and T cells in renal cell carcinoma. Germline lookup yields CDR1 SGDLS and CDR2 YYNGEE. The CDR3 extends over 15 amino acids. The germline V and J ends were trimmed by 2 bases and 6 bases, with 18 bases remaining between them. Indicated time point: blood 2 weeks post-SBRT. Treatment meaning: 15 Gy SBRT to primary tumor, nephrectomy 4 weeks later.

The genes are TRBV9 and TRBJ2-7, with D possibly TRBD1 on 6 matching bases. The specimen comprised blood, sampled from a patient whose treatment included radiotherapy and nephrectomy. This sequence was found in a woman in her 70s with renal cell carcinoma. The chain's CDR3 is CASSVDTQGLVEQYF. As DNA, the CDR3 is TGTGCCAGCAGCGTCGACACGCAGGGGTTGGTCGAGCAGTACTTC.